This TCR beta chain came from a study of OX40 agonist ivuxolimab in advanced cancers. The CDR3 spans 14 residues. Germline CDR1 and CDR2: SGHVS and FNYEAQ. Trimming pared 1 base from V and 5 bases from J, leaving 11 bases between. This clone was detected only once. Method: immunoSEQ multiplex PCR; TCRdb's copy keeps in-frame clones and lacks some. The sample contains 65,000 to 95,000 clones, roughly 84% of which appear only once. This chain links TRBV7-6 with TRBJ2-5; D unclear. The TCR was taken from an adult with an advanced solid tumor such as melanoma, head and neck, liver or kidney cancer. The material sequenced was CD4+ or CD8+ T cells sorted from blood, taken in a trial of the OX40 agonist ivuxolimab. The CDR3 region has the DNA TGTGCCAGCAGCTTAGGAGGTCGAAGGGAGACCCAGTACTTC. This encodes CASSLGGRRETQYF.